These 4 T cell receptor beta chains were all obtained from the same sample, sequenced in a study of CD8 T cells in Susac syndrome. Reverse transcription of 0.5 to 1 ug RNA was performed with random hexamers. TCRdb fed the immunoSEQ multiplex PCR reads into MiXCR, producing one record per CDR3 protein. The data hold under 200,000 distinct CDR3 sequences, with under 95% observed a single time. Specimen: CD4+ T cells from PBMCs. The receptors come from a human donor in good health.

The chain is built from TRBV6-2 or TRBV6-3 and TRBJ2-1, with 8 bases identical to TRBD2. V gave up 0 bases and J gave up 6 bases; unmatched junction bases: 7. The CDR3 covers 16 residues. Germline lookup yields CDR1 MNHEY and CDR2 SVGEGT. CDR3 region: CASSYSTGGLVNEQFF. The CDR3 region has the DNA TGTGCCAGCAGTTACTCCACGGGGGGGCTGGTCAATGAGCAGTTCTTC.

The chain uses TRBV28 and TRBJ2-3; 7 bases are shared with TRBD2. J gave up 4 bases and V 8 bases, and 9 bases lay outside the gene matches. Germline loops: CDR1 MDHEN, CDR2 SYDVKM. The CDR3 is 14 residues long. CDR3 sequence reads: CASGPGGRADTQYF. CDR3 DNA: TGTGCCAGCGGGCCGGGAGGCCGGGCAGATACGCAGTATTTT.

This rearrangement joins TRBV9 to TRBJ1-2, with TRBD1 identical over 10 bases. The CDR3 consists of 17 residues. In germline, CDR1 is SGDLS, CDR2 YYNGEE. The V segment lost 2 bases and the J segment 4 bases; nucleotides outside the gene matches: 11. CDR3 residues: CASSVGTGASLPYGYTF. CDR3 nucleotide sequence: TGTGCCAGCAGCGTCGGGACAGGGGCGTCCCTTCCCTATGGCTACACCTTC. Supplemented by reference TRBV9 and TRBJ1-2, the full variable domain reads DSGVTQTPKHLITATGQRVTLRCSPRSGDLSVYWYQQSLDQGLQFLIQYYNGEERAKGNILERFSAQQFPDLHSELNLSSLELGDSALYFCASSVGTGASLPYGYTFGSGTRLTVV.

This chain joins TRBV7-9 and TRBJ1-4, with a tentative D call TRBD1 (6 bases). Germline V lookup: CDR1 SEHNR, CDR2 FQNEAQ (reference sequence). CDR3 length: 15 amino acids. Trimming stripped 1 base from V and 6 bases from J, with 12 bases between. In nucleotides, the CDR3 is TGTGCCAGCAGCTTAGGCGACAGGCCCGATGAAAAACTGTTTTTT. Its protein is CASSLGDRPDEKLFF.